This T cell receptor beta chain emerged from a study of blood T cell repertoires in COVID-19. Overall study context: The United States, Italy and Spain supplied acute and convalescent COVID-19 samples. PBMCs, B-cell-depleted T cells, or T cells provided the cDNA or gDNA that made up the material.

Original methodology: Reference gene primers were amplified, and this amplification served to estimate nucleated cell counts. Measured with immunoSEQ multiplex PCR; TCRdb has only the in-frame clones, and not every one. V, J and clone size were drawn from that table, and D and trimming were deduced from the DNA. The sample carries 140,000 to 150,000 clones, over 70% recorded once. Germline V gene lookup returns CDR1 SGHTA and CDR2 FQGNSA. The CDR3 length is 15 residues. The V gene end was trimmed by 5 bases and the J gene end by 1 base; junction bases not matched to a gene: 1. The chain has TRBV7-2 and TRBJ1-4; TRBD1 matches at 10 bases. This clonotype was obtained from a woman in her sixties or seventies with acute or convalescent COVID-19. The specimen sequenced was peripheral blood. CDR3 sequence: CASSGQGGTNEKLFF. The CDR3, as DNA: TGTGCCAGCAGCGGACAGGGGGGAACTAATGAAAAACTGTTTTTT.